The 10 T cell receptor beta chains presented below share a single source sample, sequenced in a study of spatial heterogeneity in lung cancer. Time point defined: blood at routine non-recurrence follow-up after resection. TCRdb re-analysed the 5' RACE reads in MiXCR, keeping a single row per CDR3 protein. Among about 27,000 distinct CDR3 sequences, 5.4% were seen once, and the ten largest hold less than 25%. Specimen: PBMCs, collected at follow-up. These receptor sequences come from a female donor with early-stage non-small cell lung cancer.

This clonotype was detected ten times or more. The chain couples TRBV15 to TRBJ1-1; TRBD1 is a possible D gene (5 bases). Germline CDR1 LNHNV, CDR2 YYDKDF (reference sequence). V was shortened by 0 bases and J by 3 bases, with 8 bases between the two germline ends. This CDR3 region has 14 residues. The CDR3 loop is CATSRDPTDTEAFF. The CDR3 bases are TGTGCCACCAGCAGAGATCCGACAGACACTGAAGCTTTCTTT. The whole variable domain, filled in from reference TRBV15 and TRBJ1-1, reads DAMVIQNPRYQVTQFGKPVTLSCSQTLNHNVMYWYQQKSSQAPKLLFHYYDKDFNNEADTPDNFQSRRPNTSFCFLDIRSPGLGDTAMYLCATSRDPTDTEAFFGQGTRLTVV.

This clonotype was seen at least ten times. The chain employs TRBV6-6 and TRBJ2-7; 9 bases are shared with TRBD2. This CDR3 is 13 amino acids long. With V trimmed by 6 bases and J by 6 bases, 6 bases remained unmatched. Per the germline V gene, CDR1 is MNHNY and CDR2 is SVGAGI (reference sequence). This chain's CDR3 is CASRETSGIEQYF. The CDR3 DNA sequence: TGTGCCAGCAGGGAGACTAGCGGAATCGAGCAGTACTTC.

At least ten counts were recorded for this clonotype. The chain employs TRBV20-1 and TRBJ2-5; 9 bases agree with TRBD1. Germline CDR1 DFQATT, CDR2 SNEGSKA (reference sequence). V gave up 1 base and J gave up 5 bases; unmatched junction bases: 5. This CDR3 is built from 14 residues. The CDR3 sequence: CSARAGTGYETQYF. DNA of the CDR3: TGCAGTGCTAGAGCCGGGACAGGGTACGAGACCCAGTACTTC.

There are many counts of this clonotype. The chain is built from TRBV5-6 and TRBJ2-5; TRBD1 might be the D (6 bases). The CDR3 has 12 amino acids. Germline V CDR1 and CDR2: SGHDT, YYEEEE. V was shortened by 4 bases and J by 2 bases, with 6 bases between the two germline ends. The CDR3 loop is CASSRGQETQYF. The CDR3 bases are TGTGCCAGCAGCAGGGGGCAAGAGACCCAGTACTTC.

This clonotype was seen ten or more times. CDR3 DNA sequence: TGCGCCAGCAGCAGTGATCAGGGGAACACCTACGAGCAGTACTTC. Amino acids: CASSSDQGNTYEQYF. The rearrangement links TRBV5-1 to TRBJ2-7; D might be TRBD1 (6 bases). The CDR3 sequence is 15 residues long. With 4 bases removed from V and 2 bases from J, the gap between germline ends came to 16 bases. CDR1 is SGHRS, CDR2 YFSETQ, per germline.

The V and J genes are TRBV19 and TRBJ2-5; D gene uncertain. V lost 3 bases to trimming and J lost 4 bases, with 15 bases between them. Germline V CDR1 and CDR2: LNHDA, SQIVND (reference sequence). The CDR3 sequence is 15 residues long. The CDR3 spells CASSMDGRLSETQYF. CDR3 DNA sequence: TGTGCCAGTAGTATGGACGGCAGGTTATCAGAGACCCAGTACTTC.

This clonotype was observed many times. V gene TRBV7-9 combines with J gene TRBJ2-4; D unresolved. Trimming cost V 5 bases and J 0 bases, with 8 bases left between them. The CDR3 has 14 residues. CDR1 and CDR2 (germline): SEHNR, FQNEAQ (reference sequence). The CDR3 protein is CASSGRLAKNIQYF. CDR3 bases: TGTGCCAGCAGCGGGCGATTAGCCAAAAACATTCAGTACTTC.

This clonotype was counted only a few times. CDR3 in DNA: TGTGCCAGCAGCTTAGTACCTAGCAAGGAGACCCAGTACTTC. Amino acids: CASSLVPSKETQYF. V is TRBV7-8 and J is TRBJ2-5, with a tentative D call TRBD2 (5 bases). The CDR3 length is 14 residues. Trimming removed 1 base at V and 5 bases at J, with 11 bases between. Germline-derived CDR1 and CDR2 are SGHVS and FQNEAQ. Full variable domain (remainder filled in from reference TRBV7-8 and TRBJ2-5): GAGVSQSPRYKVAKRGQDVALRCDPISGHVSLFWYQQALGQGPEFLTYFQNEAQLDKSGLPSDRFFAERPEGSVSTLKIQRTQQEDSAVYLCASSLVPSKETQYFGPGTRLLVL.

In its sample, this clonotype was seen many times. CDR3: CATSSKGMREANYGYTF. The CDR3 DNA reads as TGTGCCACCAGCAGCAAAGGGATGCGGGAAGCTAACTATGGCTACACCTTC. The V and J genes are TRBV15 and TRBJ1-2, with D unresolved. Germline assignment: CDR1 LNHNV and CDR2 YYDKDF (reference sequence). The CDR3 length is 17 residues. With 3 bases removed from V and 0 bases from J, the gap between germline ends came to 17 bases.

This clonotype was seen more than once but under ten times. The chain is built from TRBV6-2 or TRBV6-3 and TRBJ2-1, with 9 bases that match TRBD2. Unmatched junction bases numbered 8, after V lost 5 bases and J lost 6 bases. Germline V gene lookup returns CDR1 MNHEY and CDR2 SVGEGT. The CDR3 extends over 15 amino acids. CDR3 sequence: CASSPGLAEGNEQFF. The CDR3 region has the DNA TGTGCCAGCAGTCCGGGACTAGCAGAAGGCAATGAGCAGTTCTTC.